The 15 T cell receptor beta chains reported below all come from one sample, sequenced in a study of blood T cell repertoires in COVID-19. The table came from immunoSEQ multiplex PCR; TCRdb's copy has only in-frame clones and leaves some out. Of 200,000 to 250,000 clones in the sample, roughly four fifths were seen once. What was sequenced was PBMCs or T cells enriched from blood (not recorded which). Every receptor here comes from a man aged 60 to 69 who had recovered from COVID-19.

The chain has TRBV28 and TRBJ1-1; D call uncertain. With 10 bases removed from V and 4 bases from J, the gap between germline ends came to 19 bases. The CDR3 loop spans 14 amino acids. CDR1 and CDR2 (germline): MDHEN, SYDVKM. The CDR3 region is CATRRRRDGTEAFF. CDR3 bases: TGTGCCACCCGCCGGAGGCGGGATGGCACTGAAGCTTTCTTT.

The genes are TRBV4-1 and TRBJ1-1, with TRBD1 matching 8 bases. CDR3 length: 16 amino acids. Germline V gene data show CDR1 as MGHRA and CDR2 as YSYEKL. After removal of 1 base from V and 0 bases from J, the junction contained 4 bases not matched to a gene. The CDR3 DNA reads TGCGCCAGCAGCCAAGGGACAGGGATGATGAACACTGAAGCTTTCTTT. The encoded protein is CASSQGTGMMNTEAFF.

V and J are TRBV5-1 and TRBJ2-3; 10 nucleotides line up with TRBD2. V lost 0 bases to trimming and J lost 2 bases; unmatched junction nucleotides: 3. The CDR3 consists of 16 residues. CDR1 and CDR2 from the germline V gene are SGHRS and YFSETQ. CDR3 protein: CASSLELAGLTDTQYF. CDR3 sequence (DNA): TGCGCCAGCAGCTTGGAACTAGCGGGGCTCACAGATACGCAGTATTTT.

The chain joins TRBV19 to TRBJ2-1; 8 nucleotides match TRBD1. The length of the CDR3 is 15 residues. Germline trimming cut 3 bases from V and 6 bases from J; bases unmatched to any gene: 7. From germline, CDR1 is LNHDA and CDR2 SQIVND (reference sequence). The CDR3 DNA sequence: TGTGCCAGTAGTATGTCACAGGGGGTCGGCAATGAGCAGTTCTTC. Encoded protein: CASSMSQGVGNEQFF.

This chain connects TRBV4-3 to TRBJ2-6; D possibly corresponds to TRBD2 (6 bases). Germline V lookup: CDR1 LGHNA, CDR2 YSLEER. The CDR3 loop spans 17 amino acids. Trimming pared 0 bases from V and 3 bases from J, leaving 12 bases between. CDR3 sequence reads: CASSQDRGGVGANVLTF. Here the CDR3 DNA reads TGCGCCAGCAGCCAAGATCGGGGCGGGGTTGGGGCCAACGTCCTGACTTTC.

The rearrangement links TRBV3-1 (or the pseudogene TRBV3-2) to TRBJ2-5; 10 nucleotides align to TRBD2. Germline lookup yields CDR1 LGHDT and CDR2 YNNKEL (reference sequence). The ends lost 4 bases at V and 5 bases at J; junction bases unmatched: 7. The CDR3 totals 15 residues. The CDR3 spells CASSRSGGGFETQYF. In nucleotides, the CDR3 is TGTGCCAGCAGCCGGAGCGGGGGGGGCTTTGAGACCCAGTACTTC.

The J gene is TRBJ1-2, the V gene TRBV12-3 or TRBV12-4; a weak D match, TRBD1 (5 bases). The CDR3 consists of 13 residues. V was clipped by 4 bases and J by 4 bases, with 10 bases between them. The CDR3 sequence: CASSSTEIYGYTF. Here the CDR3 DNA reads TGTGCCAGCAGTTCGACAGAGATCTATGGCTACACCTTC.

This clone occurred once. The chain uses TRBV11-3 and TRBJ2-3; tentatively, D is TRBD1 (6 bases). Germline CDR1 is SGHNT and CDR2 is YENEEA. The V end was cut by 2 bases, the J end by 5 bases, with 14 bases between. The CDR3 totals 15 residues. The CDR3 nucleotides read TGTGCCAGCAGCTTAAGACAGGAAAAAGGAGATACGCAGTATTTT. Protein product: CASSLRQEKGDTQYF.

The chain employs TRBV13 and TRBJ2-4; D gene unclear. Deletions cut 2 bases from V and 0 bases from J, with 8 bases between. Germline assignment: CDR1 PRHDT and CDR2 FYEKMQ (reference sequence). The CDR3 is made up of 15 amino acids. The CDR3 is CASSLRTIAKNIQYF. Here the CDR3 DNA reads TGTGCCAGCAGCTTACGAACAATAGCCAAAAACATTCAGTACTTC.

DNA of the CDR3: TGTGCCAGCAGTCGGGCGTGGGGAGGGAACACTGAAGCTTTCTTT. Its translation is CASSRAWGGNTEAFF. The chain is built from TRBV6-5 and TRBJ1-1; D unresolved. Germline-derived CDR1 and CDR2 are MNHEY and SVGAGI. Trimming left V 5 bases short and J 1 base short, with 14 bases between. CDR3 length equals 15 residues.

The chain uses TRBV5-1 and TRBJ2-1, with TRBD2 identical over 10 bases. The J segment lost 3 bases and the V segment lost 3 bases, leaving 3 bases of the junction unmatched. CDR3 length equals 15 residues. Germline V gene data show CDR1 as SGHRS and CDR2 as YFSETQ. The CDR3 spells CASSSVAGGYNEQFF. DNA of the CDR3: TGCGCCAGCAGCTCTGTAGCGGGGGGCTACAATGAGCAGTTCTTC.

V is TRBV7-8 and J is TRBJ1-6; 8 positions agree with TRBD1. The germline V gene encodes CDR1 SGHVS and CDR2 FQNEAQ. Trimming took 7 bases from V and 4 from J; bases not matched to a gene: 6. This CDR3 contains 15 residues. CDR3 nucleotide sequence: TGTGCCAGCACCGGACAGGGATTATATAATTCACCCCTCCACTTT. Encoded protein: CASTGQGLYNSPLHF.

Written as DNA, the CDR3 is TGTGCCAGCAGCACGGACAGCTACGAGCAGTACTTC. Protein product: CASSTDSYEQYF. The chain is built from TRBV7-9 and TRBJ2-7, with D tentatively TRBD1 (6 bases). V lost 5 bases to trimming and J lost 3 bases, with 8 bases between them. CDR3 size: 12 residues. Germline lookup yields CDR1 SEHNR and CDR2 FQNEAQ (reference sequence).

The chain has TRBV7-8 and TRBJ1-1; D gene uncertain. The CDR3 is 13 amino acids. Germline loops: CDR1 SGHVS, CDR2 FQNEAQ. V was cut by 7 bases and J by 0 bases, with 9 bases left in between. CDR3 DNA: TGTGCCAGCAACCGACGGTTGAACACTGAAGCTTTCTTT. It encodes CASNRRLNTEAFF.

The rearrangement uses TRBV12-3 or TRBV12-4 and TRBJ2-3; no clear D gene. CDR3 length equals 12 residues. Trimming took off 10 bases at V and 1 base at J, with 9 bases between the two ends. CDR3 sequence reads: CATSVGTDTQYF. DNA of the CDR3: TGTGCCACCTCAGTCGGCACAGATACGCAGTATTTT.